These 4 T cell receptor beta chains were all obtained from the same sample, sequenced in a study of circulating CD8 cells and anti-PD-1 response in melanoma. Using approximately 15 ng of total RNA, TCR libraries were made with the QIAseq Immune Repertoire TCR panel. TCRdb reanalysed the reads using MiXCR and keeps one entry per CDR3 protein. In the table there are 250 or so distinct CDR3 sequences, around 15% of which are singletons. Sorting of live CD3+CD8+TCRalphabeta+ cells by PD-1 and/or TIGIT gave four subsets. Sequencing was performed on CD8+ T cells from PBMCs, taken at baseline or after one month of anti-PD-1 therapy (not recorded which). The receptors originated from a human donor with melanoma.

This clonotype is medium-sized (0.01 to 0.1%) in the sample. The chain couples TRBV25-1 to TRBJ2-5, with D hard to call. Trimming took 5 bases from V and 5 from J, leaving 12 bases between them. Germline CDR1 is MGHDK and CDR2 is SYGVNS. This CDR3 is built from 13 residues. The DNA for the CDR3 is TGTGCCAGCAGTAGGCCGCTCCTCGAGACCCAGTACTTC. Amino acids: CASSRPLLETQYF.

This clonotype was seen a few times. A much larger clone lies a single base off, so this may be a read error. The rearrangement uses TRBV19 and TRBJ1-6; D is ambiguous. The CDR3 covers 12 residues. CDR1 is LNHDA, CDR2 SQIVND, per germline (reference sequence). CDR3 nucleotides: TGTGTCAGTAGTATAGGCAACGGTATTAGCCACTTT. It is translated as CVSSIGNGISHF.

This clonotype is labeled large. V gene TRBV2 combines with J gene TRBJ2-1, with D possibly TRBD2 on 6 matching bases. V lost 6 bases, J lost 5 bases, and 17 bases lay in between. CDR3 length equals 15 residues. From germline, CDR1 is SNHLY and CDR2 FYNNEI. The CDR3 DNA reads TGTGCCAGCAGGCCGCGGGGAAGTTACAACAATGAGCAGTTCTTC. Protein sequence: CASRPRGSYNNEQFF.

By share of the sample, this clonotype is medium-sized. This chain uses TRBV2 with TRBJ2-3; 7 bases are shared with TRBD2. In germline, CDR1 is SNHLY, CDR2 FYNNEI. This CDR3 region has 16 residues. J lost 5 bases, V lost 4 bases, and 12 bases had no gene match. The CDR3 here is CASSVPPGGGQDTQYF. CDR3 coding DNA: TGTGCCAGCAGTGTACCCCCGGGGGGTGGTCAAGATACGCAGTATTTT.